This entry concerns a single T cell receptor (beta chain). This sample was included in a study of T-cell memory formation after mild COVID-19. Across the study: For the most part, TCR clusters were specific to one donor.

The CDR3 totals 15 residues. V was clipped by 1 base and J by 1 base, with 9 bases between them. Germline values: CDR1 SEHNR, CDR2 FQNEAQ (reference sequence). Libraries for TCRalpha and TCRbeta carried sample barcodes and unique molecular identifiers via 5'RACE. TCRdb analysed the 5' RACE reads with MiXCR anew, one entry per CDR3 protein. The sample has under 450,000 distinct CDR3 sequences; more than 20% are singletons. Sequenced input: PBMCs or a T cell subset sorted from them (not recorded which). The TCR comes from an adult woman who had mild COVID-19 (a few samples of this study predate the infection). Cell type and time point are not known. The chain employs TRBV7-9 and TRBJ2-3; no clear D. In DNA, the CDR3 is TGTGCCAGCAGCTTAGTCCATATCGGCACAGATACGCAGTATTTT. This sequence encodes CASSLVHIGTDTQYF.